This entry lists 23 T cell receptor beta chains sequenced from one sample in a study of immune evolution from preneoplasia to lung adenocarcinoma. Profiling relied on immunoSEQ multiplex PCR, and the TCRdb table lists in-frame clones only, not all of them. The sample consists of 850 to 1,100 clones, 86% of them appearing once. The source material was FFPE tissue from an adenomatous hyperplasia lung lesion. Sample subset: atypical adenomatous hyperplasia (AAH), lung preneoplasia. These receptors were obtained from a person between 60 and 80 years old with lung adenocarcinoma.

The chain links TRBV4-3 to TRBJ2-2; tentatively, D is TRBD2 (6 bases). Germline CDR1 is LGHNA and CDR2 is YSLEER. The CDR3 has 14 amino acids. Trimming removed 6 bases at V and 0 bases at J, with 8 bases between. The CDR3 loop is CASSTSTNTGELFF. DNA of the CDR3: TGCGCCAGCAGTACTAGCACGAACACCGGGGAGCTGTTTTTT.

Only a few counts were recorded for this clone. The CDR3 DNA reads as TGTGCCTGGGGATGGGACGGAAACTACGAGCAGTACTTC. Translated: CAWGWDGNYEQYF. The chain is built from TRBV30 and TRBJ2-7; D may correspond to TRBD1 or TRBD2 (5 bases each). The V gene lost 5 bases and the J gene lost 3 bases, with 14 bases spanning the gap. This CDR3 spans 13 amino acids. The germline V gene encodes CDR1 GTSNPN and CDR2 SVGIG (reference sequence).

CDR3 DNA sequence: TGTGCCAGCAGTTTGGTGACAGGGGGATTTCCCTACGAGCAGTACTTC. Amino acids: CASSLVTGGFPYEQYF. The chain combines TRBV28 with TRBJ2-7; 9 bases are shared with TRBD1. CDR1 and CDR2 from the germline V gene are MDHEN and SYDVKM. V shed 3 bases and J 2 bases; nucleotides not matched to a gene: 8. This CDR3 is 16 amino acids long.

This rearrangement joins TRBV19 to TRBJ2-5; no clear D gene. The V gene lost 7 bases and the J gene lost 2 bases, with 8 bases spanning the gap. The CDR3 has 12 residues. CDR1 is LNHDA and CDR2 is SQIVND in the germline V gene (reference sequence). The CDR3 DNA follows: TGTGCCAGTACGAGACAACAAGAGACCCAGTACTTC. This codes for CASTRQQETQYF.

The chain links TRBV11-2 to TRBJ2-7; D perhaps matches TRBD1 (5 bases). V lost 3 bases to trimming and J lost 4 bases, with 10 bases between them. CDR3 length: 13 residues. Germline V gives CDR1 SGHAT, CDR2 FQNNGV. The CDR3 coding sequence is TGTGCCAGCAGCTTCTCTACAGGTTACGAGCAGTACTTC. Translated, it gives CASSFSTGYEQYF.

This clone was seen once. The chain has TRBV7-6 and TRBJ1-5, with TRBD1 matching over 7 bases. The trim removed 1 base at V and 5 bases at J, leaving 5 bases unmatched. Per germline, CDR1 SGHVS and CDR2 FNYEAQ. The CDR3 runs to 15 residues. The CDR3 DNA sequence: TGTGCCAGCAGCTTAGGCAGGGGGTTGGATCAGCCCCAGCATTTT. Protein product: CASSLGRGLDQPQHF.

The table lists this clone with a few counts. The chain is built from TRBV15 and TRBJ2-1; the match to TRBD1 covers 9 bases. The junction had 4 bases not matched to a gene; V was cut back by 7 bases and J by 6 bases. From germline, CDR1 is LNHNV and CDR2 YYDKDF (reference sequence). There are 13 residues in the CDR3. The CDR3 bases are TGTGCCACCACCAGGGACAGGGTCAATGAGCAGTTCTTC. Encoded protein: CATTRDRVNEQFF. The variable domain in full, with the rest retrieved from reference TRBV15 and TRBJ2-1, is DAMVIQNPRYQVTQFGKPVTLSCSQTLNHNVMYWYQQKSSQAPKLLFHYYDKDFNNEADTPDNFQSRRPNTSFCFLDIRSPGLGDTAMYLCATTRDRVNEQFFGPGTRLTVL.

This chain connects TRBV7-3 to TRBJ2-5; D ambiguous. Germline V gene lookup returns CDR1 SGHTA and CDR2 FQGTGA. The V end lost 5 bases, the J end lost 2 bases, and 9 bases lay between the germline ends. The CDR3 spans 13 residues. The CDR3 region is CASSQNGQETQYF. The CDR3 region has the DNA TGTGCCAGCAGCCAAAACGGGCAAGAGACCCAGTACTTC.

This chain joins TRBV7-2 and TRBJ2-7; D is uncertain. With 0 bases removed from V and 0 bases from J, the gap between germline ends came to 3 bases. CDR1 and CDR2 from the germline V gene are SGHTA and FQGNSA. The CDR3 sequence is 13 residues long. CDR3 sequence: CASSLANSYEQYF. In DNA form, the CDR3 reads TGTGCCAGCAGCTTAGCAAACTCCTACGAGCAGTACTTC. Variable domain in full (rest from reference TRBV7-2 and TRBJ2-7): GAGVSQSPSNKVTEKGKDVELRCDPISGHTALYWYRQSLGQGLEFLIYFQGNSAPDKSGLPSDRFSAERTGGSVSTLTIQRTQQEDSAVYLCASSLANSYEQYFGPGTRLTVT.

The CDR3 coding sequence is TGCGCCAGCAGGGGAGGTCAGGATTCGAACACCGGGGAGCTGTTTTTT. Its protein product is CASRGGQDSNTGELFF. The gene calls are TRBV5-1 and TRBJ2-2; perhaps TRBD2 as D (6 bases). V gave up 5 bases and J gave up 0 bases, with 14 bases separating them. Germline V gene lookup returns CDR1 SGHRS and CDR2 YFSETQ. This CDR3 is 16 amino acids long.

This clone was detected a few times. This chain uses TRBV28 with TRBJ1-1; no clear D. The V end was cut by 6 bases, the J end by 3 bases, with 11 bases between. The CDR3 has 13 amino acids. Germline V gene lookup returns CDR1 MDHEN and CDR2 SYDVKM. The CDR3 reads CASRGTYDTEAFF. In DNA, the CDR3 is TGTGCCAGCAGAGGAACTTATGACACTGAAGCTTTCTTT. The variable domain in full, with the rest retrieved from reference TRBV28 and TRBJ1-1, is DVKVTQSSRYLVKRTGEKVFLECVQDMDHENMFWYRQDPGLGLRLIYFSYDVKMKEKGDIPEGYSVSREKKERFSLILESASTNQTSMYLCASRGTYDTEAFFGQGTRLTVV.

This sequence joins TRBV29-1 and TRBJ2-1; D is possibly TRBD1 (6 bases). The V gene lost 6 bases and the J gene lost 6 bases, with 12 bases spanning the gap. The CDR3 is 12 amino acids. Germline V lookup: CDR1 SQVTM, CDR2 ANQGSEA. The CDR3 loop reads CSVGTGLNEQFF. CDR3 DNA: TGCAGCGTCGGAACAGGGCTCAATGAGCAGTTCTTC.

This clone was seen once. The rearrangement links TRBV30 to TRBJ1-4; D might be TRBD1 (6 bases). CDR1 is GTSNPN, CDR2 SVGIG, per germline (reference sequence). This CDR3 contains 14 residues. Trimming took 5 bases from V and 7 from J, leaving 17 bases between them. The CDR3 protein is CAWASGGLIEKLFF. The CDR3 DNA is TGTGCCTGGGCTTCCGGGGGCTTGATTGAAAAACTGTTTTTT.

This clone showed up just a few times. The chain recombines TRBV4-1 with TRBJ1-1; perhaps TRBD1 as D (6 bases). The CDR3 spans 14 residues. Deletions cut 7 bases from V and 0 bases from J, with 12 bases between. Germline CDR1 and CDR2: MGHRA and YSYEKL. CDR3 DNA: TGCGCCAGCACCTCTGGGGACATGAACACTGAAGCTTTCTTT. Its translation: CASTSGDMNTEAFF.

This chain links TRBV7-3 with TRBJ2-1; D possibly corresponds to TRBD2 (5 bases). The CDR3 extends over 15 amino acids. Germline V gene data show CDR1 as SGHTA and CDR2 as FQGTGA. V was clipped by 3 bases and J by 3 bases, with 12 bases between them. The CDR3 DNA reads TGTGCCAGCAGCTTGGACTCGGGGAACTACAATGAGCAGTTCTTC. Its translation: CASSLDSGNYNEQFF.

The J gene is TRBJ1-5, the V gene TRBV28, with TRBD1 matching over 7 bases. The CDR3 has 15 amino acids. Unmatched junction bases numbered 12, after V lost 7 bases and J lost 6 bases. Looked up from germline, CDR1 is MDHEN and CDR2 is SYDVKM. CDR3: CASKPTGSGSQPQHF. The CDR3 DNA reads TGTGCCAGCAAACCGACAGGGAGCGGTAGTCAGCCCCAGCATTTT.

The J gene is TRBJ2-7, the V gene TRBV7-2; D is uncertain. The CDR3 is 15 amino acids. Germline CDR1 is SGHTA and CDR2 is FQGNSA. Trimming removed 2 bases at V and 4 bases at J, with 15 bases between. CDR3 sequence reads: CASSLTASKEYEQYF. The DNA for the CDR3 is TGTGCCAGCAGCTTAACGGCCTCGAAGGAATACGAGCAGTACTTC.

The chain has TRBV27 and TRBJ2-4; TRBD2 agrees at 8 bases. V was pared by 5 bases and J by 8 bases, with 11 bases of the junction left unmatched. Germline V lookup: CDR1 MNHEY, CDR2 SMNVEV (reference sequence). The length of the CDR3 is 15 residues. This CDR3 reads CASSLIGGAQDIQYF. CDR3 nucleotides: TGTGCCAGCAGTCTTATCGGGGGGGCGCAGGACATTCAGTACTTC.

The chain links TRBV4-2 to TRBJ1-4, with a weak D call TRBD1 (5 bases). This CDR3 has 13 residues. The V end was cut by 1 base, the J end by 10 bases, with 10 bases between. Germline loops: CDR1 LGHNA, CDR2 YNFKEQ. In DNA form, the CDR3 reads TGTGCCAGCAGCCAAGTTGGGACGCCAAAACTGTTTTTT. This codes for CASSQVGTPKLFF.

The gene calls are TRBV11-2 and TRBJ2-7; perhaps TRBD2 as D (5 bases). The germline gives CDR1 SGHAT, CDR2 FQNNGV. V lost 1 base, J lost 0 bases, and 7 bases lay in between. The CDR3 totals 14 residues. For the CDR3, the DNA is TGTGCCAGCAGCTTAGGAGGGAGCTCCTACGAGCAGTACTTC. As protein: CASSLGGSSYEQYF.

The CDR3 is CASSPGTGWRQPQHF. The CDR3 nucleotides are TGTGCCAGCAGCCCAGGCACAGGGTGGCGCCAGCCCCAGCATTTT. The rearrangement links TRBV28 to TRBJ1-5; weak D call: TRBD1 (6 bases). The V gene's germline CDR1 is MDHEN and CDR2 SYDVKM. The CDR3 is 15 residues long. V was shortened by 6 bases and J by 7 bases, with 19 bases between the two germline ends.

The chain joins TRBV5-1 to TRBJ2-7, with 7 bases matching TRBD1. CDR1 SGHRS and CDR2 YFSETQ come from the germline V gene. This CDR3 region has 15 residues. V shed 0 bases and J 4 bases; nucleotides not matched to a gene: 7. The CDR3 protein is CASSLGQGGLYEQYF. As DNA, the CDR3 is TGCGCCAGCAGCTTGGGACAGGGTGGTCTATACGAGCAGTACTTC.

The CDR3 DNA reads TGCAGCGCCACTGACAGGGCAGATTCACCCCTCCACTTT. Amino acid sequence: CSATDRADSPLHF. This rearrangement joins TRBV29-1 to TRBJ1-6; 7 nucleotides line up with TRBD1. CDR1 and CDR2 from the germline V gene are SQVTM and ANQGSEA. CDR3 length: 13 residues. The V segment lost 7 bases and the J segment 8 bases; nucleotides outside the gene matches: 8.